The text below deals with one T cell receptor beta chain. This sample stems from a study of blood T cell repertoires in COVID-19. Study context: Spain, Italy and the United States supplied samples that represented acute and convalescent COVID-19.

Libraries were prepared by immunoSEQ multiplex PCR; TCRdb keeps only in-frame clonotypes and omits some of them. The data contain tens of thousands of clones, 87% of them singletons. From germline, CDR1 is SGHRS and CDR2 YFSETQ. J was trimmed by 0 bases and V by 0 bases; bases with no gene match: 9. The CDR3 covers 17 residues. Sequencing was done on a sample of peripheral blood. The clonotype was recovered from an elderly woman with COVID-19, enrolled during active disease. This rearrangement joins TRBV5-1 to TRBJ2-7, with 7 bases aligning to TRBD2. The CDR3, as DNA: TGCGCCAGCAGCTTGGCGGCTAGCGGAACGAGCTCCTACGAGCAGTACTTC. Its translation: CASSLAASGTSSYEQYF.